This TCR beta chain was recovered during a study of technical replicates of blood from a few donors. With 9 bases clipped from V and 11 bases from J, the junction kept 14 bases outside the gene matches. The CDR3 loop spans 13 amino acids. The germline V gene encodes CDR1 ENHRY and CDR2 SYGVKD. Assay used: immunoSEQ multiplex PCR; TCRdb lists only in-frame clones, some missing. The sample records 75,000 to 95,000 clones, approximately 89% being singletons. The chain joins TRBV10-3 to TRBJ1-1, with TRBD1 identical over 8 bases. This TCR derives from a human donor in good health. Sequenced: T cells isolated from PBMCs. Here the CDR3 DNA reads TGTGCCATTGACAGGGGCCTACCGTTTGGGGCTTTCTTT. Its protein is CAIDRGLPFGAFF.